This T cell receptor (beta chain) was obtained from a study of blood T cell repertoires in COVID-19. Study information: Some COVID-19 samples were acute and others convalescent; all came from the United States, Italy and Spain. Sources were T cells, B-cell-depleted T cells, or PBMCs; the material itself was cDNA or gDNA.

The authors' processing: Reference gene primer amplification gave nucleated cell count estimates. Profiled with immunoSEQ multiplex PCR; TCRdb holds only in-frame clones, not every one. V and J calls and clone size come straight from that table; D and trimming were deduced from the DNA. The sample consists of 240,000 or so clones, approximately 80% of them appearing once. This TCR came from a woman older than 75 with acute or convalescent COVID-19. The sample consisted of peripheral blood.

The CDR3 coding sequence is TGTGCCAGCAGTAAAGACACCGGGAGGTACGAGCAGTACTTC. Its translation is CASSKDTGRYEQYF. This sequence joins TRBV5-6 and TRBJ2-7, with 7 bases matching TRBD2. This CDR3 is built from 14 residues. Germline V gene sequence: CDR1 SGHDT, CDR2 YYEEEE. After removal of 5 bases from V and 4 bases from J, the junction contained 9 bases not matched to a gene.